This section outlines one TCR beta chain sequence together with its context. The junction departs from the called germline gene at one end, perhaps through a read error. TCRdb independently ran MiXCR on the RT-PCR reads; one entry per CDR3 protein. The table records hundreds of thousands of distinct CDR3 sequences, 14% of them present only once. The CDR3 consists of 17 residues. Germline V gives CDR1 SGHRS, CDR2 YFSETQ. The receptor was derived from a female donor in good health, serving as a healthy control. What was sequenced was memory CD4+ T cells from blood. This chain joins TRBV5-1 and TRBJ2-5; TRBD1 aligns across 8 bases. The CDR3 spells CASSLATGAIFQETQYF. DNA for the CDR3: TGTGCCAGCAGCTTGGCGACAGGGGCGATATTCCAAGAGACCCAGTACTTC.